The 8 T cell receptor delta chains below come from one sample, sequenced in a study of gamma delta lymphoproliferative disorders and STAT genes. The receptor sequences were amplified from genomic DNA of peripheral blood mononuclear cells. TCRdb reapplied CATT to the multiplex PCR reads. The repertoire holds about 440 delta-chain clones, approximately 4.5% seen once, with roughly 95% in the top ten. Sequencing used blood. These receptors were collected from a human donor with gamma-delta T-cell large granular lymphocyte leukemia.

As concerns this clone: It is likely a read error: a sequence one base away is far more abundant. V usage is TRDV2 and J usage is TRDJ1; D is ambiguous. The J gene, left out of TCRdb, was set here by checking the DNA against germline. The CDR3 spans 16 residues. Trimming pared 0 bases from V and 0 bases from J, leaving 13 bases between. Germline CDR1 and CDR2: GEAIGNYY and EKD. This CDR3 is CACDTIGGGNTDKLIF. The CDR3 DNA sequence: TGTGCCTGTGACACCATCGGCGGTGGTAACACCGATAAACTCATCTTT.

On this clone itself: Since a far larger clone is one base different, this is likely a read error. Other DNA sequences of this sample code for an identical CDR3. CDR3 bases: TGTGCCTGTGACACCGTGTCGTTAGGGGAGCAGTACACCGATAAACTCATCTTT. It codes for CACDTVSLGEQYTDKLIF. This chain links TRDV2 with TRDJ1; D is perhaps TRDD3 (5 bases). V lost 0 bases and J 0 bases, leaving 19 bases between the germline ends. The CDR3 is 18 amino acids. Germline loops: CDR1 GEAIGNYY, CDR2 EKD.

As regards this clone: The TCRdb protein, from a much larger clone, departs from this DNA's translation at residue 11, likely by read error; the protein shown derives from the DNA. CDR3 loop: CACDTVETGSGYTDKLIF. CDR3 nucleotide sequence: TGTGCCTGTGACACCGTGGAGACCGGGTCTGGGTACACCGATAAACTCATCTTT. The chain joins TRDV2 to TRDJ1; D possibly corresponds to TRDD3 (5 bases). This CDR3 is built from 18 residues. Germline V gene data show CDR1 as GEAIGNYY and CDR2 as EKD. V lost 0 bases and J 0 bases, leaving 19 bases between the germline ends.

CDR3 region: CACDTLLGDTEIGKLIF. The DNA for the CDR3 is TGTGCCTGTGACACTCTACTGGGGGATACGGAAATTGGTAAACTCATCTTT. The V gene remains uncalled, whereas the J gene is TRDJ1; whether TRDD3, the table's D call, matches the DNA was not checked. The CDR3 is 17 residues long.

This clone has only a few counts. The amino acid sequence in TCRdb belongs to a much larger clone and departs from this DNA's translation at residue 9, likely a sequencing read error; the sequence shown is translated from the DNA. The chain employs TRDV2 and TRDJ1; D gene unclear. Germline CDR1 and CDR2: GEAIGNYY and EKD. The CDR3 spans 15 residues. Trimming stripped 1 base from V and 3 bases from J, with 14 bases between. The CDR3 protein is CACDTLDPGADKLIF. CDR3 in DNA: TGTGCCTGTGACACGTTGGATCCTGGCGCCGATAAACTCATCTTT.

This clone occurred a few times. The gene calls are TRDV2 and TRDJ1; TRDD3 matches 10 bases. The CDR3 consists of 18 residues. Losses at the gene ends were 0 bases for V and 3 bases for J; bases not matched to a gene: 12. Germline V CDR1 and CDR2: GEAIGNYY, EKD. This chain's CDR3 is CACDTVGLGGDTSDKLIF. The CDR3 coding sequence is TGTGCCTGTGACACCGTCGGTCTGGGGGGGGATACGTCCGATAAACTCATCTTT.

In regard to this clone: This DNA's translation and the protein TCRdb lists, from a much larger clone, do not match at residue 13, likely due to a read error; the protein shown is translated from the DNA. CDR3 sequence: CACETVGYGTTVIDKLIF. CDR3 DNA sequence: TGTGCCTGTGAGACGGTGGGATACGGGACGACCGTAATCGATAAACTCATCTTT. The chain is built from TRDV2 and TRDJ1, with TRDD3 matching over 8 bases. CDR3 size: 18 residues. Germline CDR1 is GEAIGNYY and CDR2 is EKD. Trimming cost V 4 bases and J 4 bases; bases outside gene matches: 19.

In its sample, this clone is medium-sized. It differs at one base from a far larger clone, so likely a read error. The genes are TRDV2 and TRDJ1; 12 nucleotides match TRDD3. Germline trimming cut 2 bases from V and 2 bases from J; bases unmatched to any gene: 14. Germline V gives CDR1 GEAIGNYY, CDR2 EKD. The CDR3 is 19 residues long. The DNA for the CDR3 is TGTGCCTGTGACATCGTCGGTCTGGGGGATACGCCGTCAACCGATAAACTCATCTTT. Its protein product is CACDIVGLGDTPSTDKLIF.